The 8 T cell receptor beta chains given below trace back to one sample, sequenced in a study of cytomegalovirus exposure and HLA in healthy donors. The PCR was carried out with 60 Vbeta primers and 13 Jbeta primers. Some clones are missing from TCRdb's copy, which holds only in-frame ones; the method was immunoSEQ multiplex PCR. The table records about 160,000 clones, approximately 77% of them present only once. Material for sequencing was PBMCs. All receptors come from a man between 50 and 59 years old in good health and CMV-seropositive.

The chain joins TRBV9 to TRBJ2-3, with D perhaps TRBD1 (7 bases). CDR3 length: 16 amino acids. V was cut by 4 bases and J by 6 bases, with 21 bases left in between. Germline V gives CDR1 SGDLS, CDR2 YYNGEE. The CDR3 reads CASSPQQGRNFDTQYF. The DNA of the CDR3 is TGTGCCAGCAGCCCCCAACAGGGGAGGAATTTCGATACGCAGTATTTT.

The chain carries TRBV15 and TRBJ2-5; 13 nucleotides agree with TRBD2. The germline gives CDR1 LNHNV, CDR2 YYDKDF (reference sequence). The CDR3 has 15 residues. J lost 3 bases, V lost 7 bases, and 5 bases had no gene match. CDR3 sequence: CATNNGLAGEETQYF. CDR3 DNA sequence: TGTGCCACCAATAACGGACTAGCGGGGGAAGAGACCCAGTACTTC.

CDR3 sequence: CASSLAGGNYEQYF. The CDR3, as DNA: TGTGCCAGCAGCTTAGCAGGCGGAAACTACGAGCAGTACTTC. The V and J genes are TRBV7-2 and TRBJ2-7; D is unresolved. The CDR3 sequence is 14 residues long. Trimming removed 0 bases at V and 3 bases at J, with 9 bases between. Germline V gene sequence: CDR1 SGHTA, CDR2 FQGNSA.

A remark on this clone: The same CDR3 arises from other DNA sequences in this sample as well. The chain couples TRBV5-1 to TRBJ1-2, with TRBD1 as a possible D gene (5 bases). Germline CDR1 SGHRS, CDR2 YFSETQ. This CDR3 spans 15 amino acids. Trimming pared 8 bases from V and 6 bases from J, leaving 23 bases between. As DNA, the CDR3 is TGCGCCAGTAGCACTGACACCTCTAGGGGCAATGGCTACACCTTC. The encoded protein is CASSTDTSRGNGYTF.

CDR3 amino acids: CASSLDVASEQYF. The CDR3 coding sequence is TGTGCCAGCAGCTTAGATGTGGCATCCGAGCAGTACTTC. The V gene is TRBV11-3, the J gene TRBJ2-7; D ambiguous. This CDR3 has 13 amino acids. Trimming left V 0 bases short and J 6 bases short, with 9 bases between. Germline CDR1 is SGHNT and CDR2 is YENEEA.

V usage is TRBV7-6 and J usage is TRBJ2-6; TRBD2 agrees at 7 bases. The CDR3 spans 17 residues. Germline V lookup: CDR1 SGHVS, CDR2 FNYEAQ. With V trimmed by 1 base and J by 2 bases, 5 bases remained unmatched. The DNA of the CDR3 is TGTGCCAGCAGCTTAGAGGTTGCGGGGGCTGGGGCCAACGTCCTGACTTTC. Its translation is CASSLEVAGAGANVLTF.

The rearrangement joins TRBV28 to TRBJ1-6, with unresolved D. Germline V gives CDR1 MDHEN, CDR2 SYDVKM. This CDR3 contains 13 residues. The V gene lost 7 bases and the J gene lost 8 bases, with 12 bases spanning the gap. The CDR3 region is CASTPWRDSPLHF. The DNA of the CDR3 is TGTGCCAGCACCCCATGGAGGGATTCACCCCTCCACTTT.

This clone was observed once. The chain has TRBV7-2 and TRBJ1-3, with D perhaps matching TRBD1 (5 bases). Trimming stripped 4 bases from V and 2 bases from J, with 15 bases between. The CDR3 length is 16 residues. Germline V gene data show CDR1 as SGHTA and CDR2 as FQGNSA. CDR3 loop: CASSYDFRVPGNTIYF. The DNA for the CDR3 is TGTGCCAGCAGCTACGATTTCAGGGTACCTGGAAACACCATATATTTT. The variable domain in full, completed from reference TRBV7-2 and TRBJ1-3, reads GAGVSQSPSNKVTEKGKDVELRCDPISGHTALYWYRQSLGQGLEFLIYFQGNSAPDKSGLPSDRFSAERTGGSVSTLTIQRTQQEDSAVYLCASSYDFRVPGNTIYFGEGSWLTVV.